These 22 T cell receptor beta chains were all obtained from the same sample, sequenced in a study of shared clonotypes between healthy human individuals. Some clones are missing from TCRdb's copy, which holds only in-frame ones; the method was immunoSEQ multiplex PCR. The data contain about 1.1 million clones, about 80% of them singletons. Sequences were obtained from memory CD4+ T cells from PBMCs. Subset: CD45RA-negative fraction. These receptors were taken from a man aged 18 to 30 in good health. Some clones in this sample may be carry-over from other donors' samples.

The chain carries TRBV5-6 and TRBJ2-6; tentatively, D is TRBD1 or TRBD2 (6 bases each). CDR1 is SGHDT and CDR2 is YYEEEE in the germline V gene. This CDR3 has 15 amino acids. V lost 1 base to trimming and J lost 2 bases, with 7 bases between them. CDR3 residues: CASSLRGPGANVLTF. The CDR3 region has the DNA TGTGCCAGCAGCTTGCGGGGGCCTGGGGCCAACGTCCTGACTTTC.

This clone was observed a handful of times. This chain joins TRBV5-1 and TRBJ2-4; 8 bases align to TRBD1. V lost 1 base to trimming and J lost 6 bases; unmatched junction nucleotides: 3. This CDR3 contains 14 residues. CDR1 is SGHRS, CDR2 YFSETQ, per germline. CDR3 DNA sequence: TGCGCCAGCAGCTTGCCAGGGGGCGGAAACATTCAGTACTTC. Its protein product is CASSLPGGGNIQYF.

The V gene is TRBV18, the J gene TRBJ2-3; TRBD1 might be the D (6 bases). V lost 6 bases and J lost 2, with 18 bases in between. This CDR3 comprises 16 residues. CDR1 is KGHSH, CDR2 LQKENI, per germline. The CDR3 here is CASSLLLYRDTDTQYF. The CDR3 DNA follows: TGTGCCAGCTCCCTCCTTTTGTACAGGGACACAGATACGCAGTATTTT.

J is TRBJ1-4 and V is TRBV29-1; no reliable D call. This CDR3 has 13 amino acids. Germline assignment: CDR1 SQVTM and CDR2 ANQGSEA. Here the CDR3 reads CGGKTFLNEKLFF. The CDR3 DNA follows: TGCGGCGGGAAGACATTCCTTAATGAAAAACTGTTTTTT.

The table lists this clone with a count of one. The chain carries TRBV11-2 and TRBJ2-1, with D possibly TRBD1 on 5 matching bases. The CDR3 consists of 15 residues. Germline CDR1 and CDR2: SGHAT and FQNNGV. V lost 4 bases to trimming and J lost 1 base, with 11 bases between them. The CDR3 protein is CASSSFRGSYNEQFF. CDR3 coding DNA: TGTGCCAGCAGCTCATTTAGGGGATCCTACAATGAGCAGTTCTTC.

CDR3: CASRGDRGPANYGYTF. The CDR3 bases are TGTGCCAGCAGGGGGGACAGGGGGCCAGCTAACTATGGCTACACCTTC. The rearrangement uses TRBV28 and TRBJ1-2, with 12 bases lining up with TRBD1. With 6 bases clipped from V and 0 bases from J, the junction kept 5 bases outside the gene matches. Germline lookup yields CDR1 MDHEN and CDR2 SYDVKM. The CDR3 length is 16 residues.

This clone was picked up one time. Possible read error: a much larger clone is one base away. Other DNA sequences in this specimen translate into the identical CDR3. CDR3 nucleotides: TGCGCCAGCAGCTTGGAGACCTACGAGCAGTACTTC. This gives the protein CASSLETYEQYF. The chain employs TRBV5-1 and TRBJ2-7; D call uncertain. V lost 0 bases and J lost 2, with 3 bases in between. Per the germline V gene, CDR1 is SGHRS and CDR2 is YFSETQ. This CDR3 has 12 residues. Full variable domain (rest looked up from reference TRBV5-1 and TRBJ2-7): KAGVTQTPRYLIKTRGQQVTLSCSPISGHRSVSWYQQTPGQGLQFLFEYFSETQRNKGNFPGRFSGRQFSNSRSEMNVSTLELGDSALYLCASSLETYEQYFGPGTRLTVT.

In regard to this clone: This may stem from a read error, because a much larger clone lies one nucleotide away. The CDR3 loop is CACRVAELSYEQYF. The CDR3 coding sequence is TGTGCCTGCAGGGTAGCGGAGCTATCCTACGAGCAGTACTTC. The rearrangement uses TRBV6-5 and TRBJ2-7; D might be TRBD2 (6 bases). CDR3 length: 14 residues. CDR1 and CDR2 from the germline V gene are MNHEY and SVGAGI.

The genes are TRBV7-2 and TRBJ2-1; either TRBD1 or TRBD2 may fit D (5 bases each). Looked up from germline, CDR1 is SGHTA and CDR2 is FQGNSA. V dropped 1 base and J dropped 7 bases, with 11 bases sitting between them. The CDR3 has 14 residues. The CDR3 sequence is CASSLGGSENEQFF. CDR3 nucleotides: TGTGCCAGCAGCTTAGGGGGGTCTGAGAATGAGCAGTTCTTC.

The gene calls are TRBV5-6 and TRBJ2-2; 8 bases are shared with TRBD1. CDR1 SGHDT and CDR2 YYEEEE come from the germline V gene. This CDR3 has 16 amino acids. J gave up 3 bases and V 3 bases, and 7 bases lay outside the gene matches. CDR3 region: CASSSRTGWYTGELFF. CDR3 coding DNA: TGTGCCAGCAGCTCTCGGACAGGGTGGTACACCGGGGAGCTGTTTTTT.

The J gene is TRBJ2-3, the V gene TRBV10-1; D remains ambiguous. The CDR3 consists of 13 residues. V was trimmed by 2 bases and J by 2 bases, leaving 5 bases between them. Per germline, CDR1 WNHNN and CDR2 SYGVQD (reference sequence). In nucleotides, the CDR3 is TGCGCCAGCAGTGAGCGGATCACAGATACGCAGTATTTT. The encoded protein is CASSERITDTQYF.

In this sample, this clone turned up once. The chain recombines TRBV5-1 with TRBJ2-5; 7 bases agree with TRBD2. Looked up from germline, CDR1 is SGHRS and CDR2 is YFSETQ. J gave up 2 bases and V 3 bases, and 7 bases lay outside the gene matches. This CDR3 is 15 amino acids long. The CDR3 DNA sequence: TGCGCCAGCAGCTGGGGCGAGCGGGGTCAAGAGACCCAGTACTTC. It yields the protein CASSWGERGQETQYF.

This chain links TRBV18 with TRBJ1-2, with 9 bases fitting TRBD1. The CDR3 has 14 amino acids. Germline CDR1 is KGHSH and CDR2 is LQKENI. V gave up 1 base and J gave up 8 bases; unmatched junction bases: 5. The CDR3 DNA follows: TGTGCCAGCTCACCACAAACAGGGGGCGGAGGCTACACCTTC. Translation: CASSPQTGGGGYTF.

This clone showed up just a few times. V gene TRBV5-5 combines with J gene TRBJ2-6; 8 bases map to TRBD1. The CDR3 is made up of 17 amino acids. CDR1 and CDR2 from the germline V gene are SGHKS and YYEKEE (reference sequence). After removal of 4 bases from V and 3 bases from J, the junction contained 9 bases not matched to a gene. CDR3 in amino acids: CASSPNRGEFGANVLTF. The CDR3 DNA reads as TGTGCCAGCAGCCCGAACAGGGGGGAGTTTGGGGCCAACGTCCTGACTTTC.

This chain uses TRBV5-1 with TRBJ2-1, with TRBD2 matching 9 bases. Germline-derived CDR1 and CDR2 are SGHRS and YFSETQ. The CDR3 is 16 residues long. J lost 8 bases, V lost 2 bases, and 11 bases had no gene match. CDR3 residues: CASSFLPGREGYEQFF. As DNA, the CDR3 is TGCGCCAGCAGCTTCCTCCCAGGGCGGGAGGGCTATGAGCAGTTCTTC.

This clone was seen at least ten times. The gene calls are TRBV6-6 and TRBJ2-1; D gene ambiguous. The CDR3 covers 14 residues. Between the trimmed V and J ends, which lost 0 bases and 4 bases, there was a span of 7 bases. The germline V gene encodes CDR1 MNHNY and CDR2 SVGAGI (reference sequence). This CDR3 is CASSYSRIYNEQFF. In nucleotides, the CDR3 is TGTGCCAGCAGTTACTCCCGAATTTACAATGAGCAGTTCTTC.

The genes are TRBV25-1 and TRBJ1-3, with TRBD1 as a possible D gene (5 bases). Germline CDR1 and CDR2: MGHDK and SYGVNS. V lost 5 bases, J lost 4 bases, and 15 bases lay in between. This CDR3 is 15 amino acids long. The CDR3 is CASSPHGAQGNTIYF. Written as DNA, the CDR3 is TGTGCCAGCAGTCCCCACGGGGCGCAAGGAAACACCATATATTTT.

This clone is a singleton in its sample. V and J are TRBV27 and TRBJ2-5; the D gene is possibly TRBD2 (6 bases). The CDR3 runs to 14 residues. Germline CDR1 is MNHEY and CDR2 is SMNVEV (reference sequence). V was shortened by 6 bases and J by 2 bases, with 13 bases between the two germline ends. CDR3 loop: CASSRWGVQETQYF. DNA for the CDR3: TGTGCCAGCAGCAGATGGGGGGTACAAGAGACCCAGTACTTC.

This clone was recorded only once. The V gene is TRBV28, the J gene TRBJ2-2; TRBD2 matches 9 bases. The CDR3 runs to 16 residues. The V gene end was trimmed by 8 bases and the J gene end by 7 bases; junction bases not matched to a gene: 14. Germline V lookup: CDR1 MDHEN, CDR2 SYDVKM. This CDR3 reads CASGGHLAGAVGELFF. The CDR3 region has the DNA TGTGCCAGCGGGGGACATTTAGCGGGAGCGGTCGGGGAGCTGTTTTTT.

This clone was found a few times. This sequence joins TRBV10-2 and TRBJ2-5; 8 bases are a match to TRBD2. The V gene end was trimmed by 4 bases and the J gene end by 5 bases; junction bases not matched to a gene: 3. Germline assignment: CDR1 WSHSY and CDR2 SAAADI. The CDR3 spans 13 residues. Here the CDR3 DNA reads TGCGCCAGCAGTGGGGCGGGAGGCGAGACCCAGTACTTC. Protein product: CASSGAGGETQYF.

The chain links TRBV5-8 to TRBJ2-5; 7 nucleotides match TRBD1. Germline trimming cut 1 base from V and 6 bases from J; bases unmatched to any gene: 9. This CDR3 spans 15 amino acids. Germline lookup yields CDR1 SGHTS and CDR2 YDEGEE. The CDR3 coding sequence is TGTGCCAGCAGCTTGTCGATACAGGGGCGAAAGACCCAGTACTTC. Translation gives CASSLSIQGRKTQYF.

The genes are TRBV29-1 and TRBJ2-1; 11 nucleotides line up with TRBD2. This CDR3 is 18 amino acids long. Germline CDR1 reads SQVTM; CDR2 reads ANQGSEA. The CDR3 is CRERGLAGGKPAYNEQFF. The CDR3, as DNA: TGCAGAGAAAGGGGCCTAGCGGGAGGAAAACCAGCCTACAATGAGCAGTTCTTC.